This entry concerns a single TCR beta chain. Sequencing was performed with immunoSEQ multiplex PCR; in TCRdb, only in-frame clones are kept and a portion is missing. The sample has 20,000 to 25,000 clones, around 78% seen once. This sample is drawn from a study of intratumoral heterogeneity in liver cancer. V lost 6 bases and J lost 5, with 17 bases in between. Looked up from germline, CDR1 is ENHRY and CDR2 is SYGVKD. The CDR3 has 15 residues. This TCR was recovered from a woman aged 70 to 79 with hepatocellular carcinoma. This specimen was tumor-adjacent normal tissue, taken before any cancer treatment. The rearrangement links TRBV10-3 to TRBJ2-1; D unresolved. The CDR3 sequence: CAISQDSAANNEQFF. For the CDR3, the DNA is TGTGCCATCAGCCAGGATTCCGCCGCAAACAATGAGCAGTTCTTC.